The rows below give T cell receptor beta chains drawn from one sample of a study of T cell repertoires in cytomegalovirus infection. TCRdb itself ran the reads through MiXCR, one entry per CDR3 protein. The sample holds around 180,000 distinct CDR3 sequences; roughly 19% are singletons and the top ten take around 2.7%. The sample taken for sequencing was PBMCs. These receptor sequences come from a human donor in good health (CMV status not recorded). Some clones in this sample may be carry-over from other donors' samples. CDR3s leave out the opening cysteine and the closing phenylalanine or tryptophan. The D gene is left open where the match is weak.

cdr3_length: 13; v_call: TRBV29-1; j_call: TRBJ2-5; d_call: TRBD1; cdr3_aa: SVEGRGQPVRGQY
cdr3_length: 11; v_call: TRBV2; j_call: TRBJ2-1; d_call: .; cdr3_aa: ASSVRGFNEQF
cdr3_length: 13; v_call: TRBV29-1; j_call: TRBJ1-4; d_call: .; cdr3_aa: SVGLTGTSSEKLF
cdr3_length: 9; v_call: TRBV7-2; j_call: TRBJ2-5; d_call: .; cdr3_aa: ASRVGETQY
cdr3_length: 13; v_call: TRBV28; j_call: TRBJ1-5; d_call: .; cdr3_aa: ASSDAGVGNQPQH
cdr3_length: 15; v_call: TRBV7-9; j_call: TRBJ1-1; d_call: TRBD1; cdr3_aa: ASSLGLGQGGNTEAF
cdr3_length: 10; v_call: TRBV7-9; j_call: TRBJ2-5; d_call: .; cdr3_aa: ASSAVQETQY
cdr3_length: 12; v_call: TRBV6-1; j_call: TRBJ2-5; d_call: .; cdr3_aa: ASSEGLAMETQY
cdr3_length: 13; v_call: TRBV4-1; j_call: TRBJ1-4; d_call: .; cdr3_aa: ASSQDPGSGEKLF
cdr3_length: 14; v_call: TRBV12-3/TRBV12-4; j_call: TRBJ2-1; d_call: TRBD2; cdr3_aa: ASSLRELAGKNEQF
cdr3_length: 13; v_call: TRBV7-3; j_call: TRBJ2-5; d_call: .; cdr3_aa: ASSLPRTAAETQY
cdr3_length: 14; v_call: TRBV10-3; j_call: TRBJ1-2; d_call: .; cdr3_aa: AISDPLGTLNSGYT
cdr3_length: 11; v_call: TRBV6-1; j_call: TRBJ1-5; d_call: .; cdr3_aa: ASSPRVEQPQH
cdr3_length: 14; v_call: TRBV6-8; j_call: TRBJ2-6; d_call: TRBD2; cdr3_aa: ASSYSGNDGANVLT
cdr3_length: 12; v_call: TRBV7-2; j_call: TRBJ2-5; d_call: TRBD2; cdr3_aa: ASSRGGLEETQY
cdr3_length: 12; v_call: TRBV6-1; j_call: TRBJ2-1; d_call: .; cdr3_aa: ASSESQTYDEQF
cdr3_length: 12; v_call: TRBV7-3; j_call: TRBJ1-2; d_call: TRBD1; cdr3_aa: AGSSGTGEGGYT
cdr3_length: 11; v_call: TRBV7-9; j_call: TRBJ2-3; d_call: .; cdr3_aa: AIRVGRVDTQY
cdr3_length: 12; v_call: TRBV7-2; j_call: TRBJ1-1; d_call: TRBD1; cdr3_aa: ASLTGTGGTEAF
cdr3_length: 9; v_call: TRBV6-1; j_call: TRBJ1-2; d_call: .; cdr3_aa: ASNGPWGYT
cdr3_length: 11; v_call: TRBV11-3; j_call: TRBJ2-5; d_call: .; cdr3_aa: ASTTDQARTQY
cdr3_length: 11; v_call: TRBV7-8; j_call: TRBJ1-4; d_call: .; cdr3_aa: ASSSGVNEKLF
cdr3_length: 12; v_call: TRBV7-6; j_call: TRBJ2-1; d_call: .; cdr3_aa: ASSQPGSHNEQF
cdr3_length: 17; v_call: TRBV7-2; j_call: TRBJ2-2; d_call: TRBD2; cdr3_aa: ASSVGTSGRAWDTGELF
cdr3_length: 15; v_call: TRBV7-3; j_call: TRBJ2-1; d_call: TRBD2; cdr3_aa: ASSLIGASGRANEQF
cdr3_length: 15; v_call: TRBV25-1; j_call: TRBJ2-1; d_call: .; cdr3_aa: ASSEYPRGSGGNEQF
cdr3_length: 12; v_call: TRBV7-3; j_call: TRBJ2-5; d_call: .; cdr3_aa: ASSPGPGQETQY
cdr3_length: 16; v_call: TRBV6-6; j_call: TRBJ1-1; d_call: TRBD1; cdr3_aa: ASSPLPGQGGPKAEAF
cdr3_length: 12; v_call: TRBV12-3/TRBV12-4; j_call: TRBJ2-5; d_call: .; cdr3_aa: ASSYRTLQQTQY
cdr3_length: 14; v_call: TRBV12-3/TRBV12-4; j_call: TRBJ2-1; d_call: TRBD2; cdr3_aa: ASSSGTSGNHNEQF
cdr3_length: 13; v_call: TRBV9; j_call: TRBJ2-1; d_call: .; cdr3_aa: ASSDSGSSYNEQF
cdr3_length: 10; v_call: TRBV20-1; j_call: TRBJ1-1; d_call: .; cdr3_aa: SANLGGTEAF
cdr3_length: 12; v_call: TRBV7-8; j_call: TRBJ1-1; d_call: .; cdr3_aa: ASSSSAVNTEAF
cdr3_length: 12; v_call: TRBV10-3; j_call: TRBJ2-2; d_call: TRBD2; cdr3_aa: AIRAGGNTGELF
cdr3_length: 15; v_call: TRBV7-8; j_call: TRBJ2-7; d_call: TRBD2; cdr3_aa: ASSLGTSGSSSYEQY
cdr3_length: 10; v_call: TRBV28; j_call: TRBJ1-5; d_call: .; cdr3_aa: ASRVRREPQH
cdr3_length: 10; v_call: TRBV6-5; j_call: TRBJ2-3; d_call: .; cdr3_aa: ASSHQGDTQY
cdr3_length: 12; v_call: TRBV7-2; j_call: TRBJ2-5; d_call: TRBD1; cdr3_aa: ASSLGGGPETQY
cdr3_length: 11; v_call: TRBV20-1; j_call: TRBJ2-1; d_call: .; cdr3_aa: SARMIGRGEQF
cdr3_length: 14; v_call: TRBV18; j_call: TRBJ2-7; d_call: .; cdr3_aa: ASSRAPGLIFYEQY
cdr3_length: 13; v_call: TRBV29-1; j_call: TRBJ2-3; d_call: TRBD2; cdr3_aa: SVVEAGGLTDTQY